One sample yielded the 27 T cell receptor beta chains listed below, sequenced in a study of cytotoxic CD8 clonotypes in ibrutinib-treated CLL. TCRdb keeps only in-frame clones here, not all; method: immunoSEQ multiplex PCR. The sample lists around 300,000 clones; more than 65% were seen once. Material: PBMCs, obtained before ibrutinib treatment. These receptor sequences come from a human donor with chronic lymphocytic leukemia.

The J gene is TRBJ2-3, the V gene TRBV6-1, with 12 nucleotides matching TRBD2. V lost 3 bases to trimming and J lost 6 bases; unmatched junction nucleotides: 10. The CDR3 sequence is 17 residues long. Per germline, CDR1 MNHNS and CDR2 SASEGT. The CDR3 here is CASSDPRLAGALDTQYF. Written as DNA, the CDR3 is TGTGCCAGCAGTGACCCTCGACTAGCGGGGGCCCTGGATACGCAGTATTTT.

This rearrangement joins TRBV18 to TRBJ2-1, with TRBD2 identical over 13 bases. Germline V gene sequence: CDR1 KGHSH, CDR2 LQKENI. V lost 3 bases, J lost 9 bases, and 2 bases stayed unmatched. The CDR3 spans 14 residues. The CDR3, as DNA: TGTGCCAGCTCACCTTGGACTAGCGGGAGTGAGCAGTTCTTC. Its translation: CASSPWTSGSEQFF.

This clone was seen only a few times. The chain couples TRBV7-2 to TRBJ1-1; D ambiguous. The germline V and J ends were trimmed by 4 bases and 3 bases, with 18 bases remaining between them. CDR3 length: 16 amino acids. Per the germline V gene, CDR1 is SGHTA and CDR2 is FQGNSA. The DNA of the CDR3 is TGTGCCAGCAGCTGGTCCGTGGCCCGCGGGGACACTGAAGCTTTCTTT. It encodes CASSWSVARGDTEAFF.

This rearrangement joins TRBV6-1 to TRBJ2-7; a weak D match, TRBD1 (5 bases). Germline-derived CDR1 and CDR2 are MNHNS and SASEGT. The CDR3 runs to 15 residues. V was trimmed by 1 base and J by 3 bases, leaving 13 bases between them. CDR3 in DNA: TGTGCCAGCAGTGAAGATAGGGGCGGCGTCTACGAGCAGTACTTC. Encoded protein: CASSEDRGGVYEQYF.

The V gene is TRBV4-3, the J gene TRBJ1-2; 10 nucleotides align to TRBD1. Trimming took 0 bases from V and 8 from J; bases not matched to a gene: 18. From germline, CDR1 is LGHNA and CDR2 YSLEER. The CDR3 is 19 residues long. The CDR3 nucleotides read TGCGCCAGCAGCCAAGATTCGTTACGGGACAGGGGCCGCTTAGAGGGCTACACCTTC. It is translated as CASSQDSLRDRGRLEGYTF.

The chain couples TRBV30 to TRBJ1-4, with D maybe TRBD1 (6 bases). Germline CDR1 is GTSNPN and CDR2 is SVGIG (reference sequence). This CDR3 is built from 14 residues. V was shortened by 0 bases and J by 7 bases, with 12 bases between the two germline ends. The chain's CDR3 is CAWSVPRTVEKLFF. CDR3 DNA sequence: TGTGCCTGGAGTGTACCCCGGACAGTTGAAAAACTGTTTTTT.

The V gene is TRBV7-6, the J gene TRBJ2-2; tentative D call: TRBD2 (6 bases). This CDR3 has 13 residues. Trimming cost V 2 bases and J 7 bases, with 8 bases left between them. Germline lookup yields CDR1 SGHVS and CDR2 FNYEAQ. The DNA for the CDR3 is TGTGCCAGCAGCTTACGGGGGAACGGGGAGCTGTTTTTT. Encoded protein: CASSLRGNGELFF.

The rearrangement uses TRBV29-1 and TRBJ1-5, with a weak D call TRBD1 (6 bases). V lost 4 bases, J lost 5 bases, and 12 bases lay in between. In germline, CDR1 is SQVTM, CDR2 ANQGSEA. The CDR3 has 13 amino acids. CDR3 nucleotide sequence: TGCAGCGTTGCAGGGGCGGGTGATCAGCCCCAGCATTTT. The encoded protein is CSVAGAGDQPQHF.

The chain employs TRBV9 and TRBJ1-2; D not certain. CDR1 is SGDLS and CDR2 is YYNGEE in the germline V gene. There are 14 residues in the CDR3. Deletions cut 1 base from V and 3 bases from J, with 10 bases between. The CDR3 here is CASSVIAADYGYTF. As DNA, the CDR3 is TGTGCCAGCAGCGTAATTGCAGCCGACTATGGCTACACCTTC.

The CDR3, as DNA: TGTGCCAGCAGTGTCAGGACCGCCGAGCAGTACTTC. As protein: CASSVRTAEQYF. V gene TRBV2 combines with J gene TRBJ2-7; D not resolved. CDR3 length: 12 amino acids. CDR1 is SNHLY and CDR2 is FYNNEI in the germline V gene. Trimming took off 4 bases at V and 6 bases at J, with 10 bases between the two ends. The variable domain in full, with the rest retrieved from reference TRBV2 and TRBJ2-7, is EPEVTQTPSHQVTQMGQEVILRCVPISNHLYFYWYRQILGQKVEFLVSFYNNEISEKSEIFDDQFSVERPDGSNFTLKIRSTKLEDSAMYFCASSVRTAEQYFGPGTRLTVT.

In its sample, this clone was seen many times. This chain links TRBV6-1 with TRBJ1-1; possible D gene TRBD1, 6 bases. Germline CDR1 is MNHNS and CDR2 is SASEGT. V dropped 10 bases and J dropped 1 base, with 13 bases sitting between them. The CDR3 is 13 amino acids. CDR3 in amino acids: CATGRGENTEAFF. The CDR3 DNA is TGTGCCACCGGGAGGGGGGAGAACACTGAAGCTTTCTTT.

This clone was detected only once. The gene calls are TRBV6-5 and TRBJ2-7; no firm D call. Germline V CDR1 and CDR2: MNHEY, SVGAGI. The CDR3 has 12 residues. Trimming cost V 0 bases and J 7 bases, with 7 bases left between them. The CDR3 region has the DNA TGTGCCAGCAGTTACTCGGGATGGGAGCAGTACTTC. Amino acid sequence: CASSYSGWEQYF.

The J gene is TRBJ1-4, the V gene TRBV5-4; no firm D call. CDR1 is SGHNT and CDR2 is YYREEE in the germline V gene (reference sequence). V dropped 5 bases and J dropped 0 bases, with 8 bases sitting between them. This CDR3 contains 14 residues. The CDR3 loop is CASSTVPTNEKLFF. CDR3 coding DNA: TGTGCCAGCAGTACAGTCCCAACTAATGAAAAACTGTTTTTT.

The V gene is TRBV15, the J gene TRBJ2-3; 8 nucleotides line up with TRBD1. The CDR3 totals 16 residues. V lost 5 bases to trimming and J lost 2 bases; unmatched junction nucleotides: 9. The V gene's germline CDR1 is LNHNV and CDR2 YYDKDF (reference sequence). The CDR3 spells CATSYLGQGVTDTQYF. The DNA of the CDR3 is TGTGCCACCAGCTACCTAGGACAGGGAGTCACAGATACGCAGTATTTT.

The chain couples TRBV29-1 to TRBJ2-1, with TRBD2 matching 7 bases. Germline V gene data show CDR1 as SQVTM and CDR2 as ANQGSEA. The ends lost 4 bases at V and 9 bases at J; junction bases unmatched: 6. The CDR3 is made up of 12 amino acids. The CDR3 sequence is CSVGGREGEQFF. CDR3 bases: TGCAGCGTTGGTGGGAGGGAGGGTGAGCAGTTCTTC.

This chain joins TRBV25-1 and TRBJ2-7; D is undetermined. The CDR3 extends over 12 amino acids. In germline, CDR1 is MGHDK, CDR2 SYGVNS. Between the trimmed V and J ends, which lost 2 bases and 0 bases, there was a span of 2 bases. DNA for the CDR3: TGTGCCAGCAGTGAAACCTCCTACGAGCAGTACTTC. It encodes CASSETSYEQYF.

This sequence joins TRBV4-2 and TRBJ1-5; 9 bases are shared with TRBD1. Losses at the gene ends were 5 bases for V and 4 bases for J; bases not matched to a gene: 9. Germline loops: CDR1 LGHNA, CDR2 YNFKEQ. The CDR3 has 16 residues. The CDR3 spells CASSSHWTGVNQPQHF. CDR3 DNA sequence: TGTGCCAGCAGCTCTCACTGGACAGGGGTTAATCAGCCCCAGCATTTT.

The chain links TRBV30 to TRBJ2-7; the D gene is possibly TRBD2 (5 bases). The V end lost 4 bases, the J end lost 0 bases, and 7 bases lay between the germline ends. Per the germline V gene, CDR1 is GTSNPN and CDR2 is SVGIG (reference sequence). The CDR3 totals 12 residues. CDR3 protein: CAWNRGSYEQYF. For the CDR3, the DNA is TGTGCCTGGAACCGGGGCTCCTACGAGCAGTACTTC.

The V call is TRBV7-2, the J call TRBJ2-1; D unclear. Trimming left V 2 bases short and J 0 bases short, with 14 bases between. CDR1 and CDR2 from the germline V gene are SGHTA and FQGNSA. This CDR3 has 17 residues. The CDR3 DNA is TGTGCCAGCAGCTTAATCGTCTTTTTTAGCTCCTACAATGAGCAGTTCTTC. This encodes CASSLIVFFSSYNEQFF.

CDR3 region: CASSTPRRGNTEAFF. CDR3 DNA: TGTGCCAGCAGCACCCCTAGGCGGGGGAACACTGAAGCTTTCTTT. The rearrangement links TRBV11-2 to TRBJ1-1, with D unclear. Germline CDR1 and CDR2: SGHAT and FQNNGV. The CDR3 is 15 amino acids. With 5 bases removed from V and 1 base from J, the gap between germline ends came to 14 bases.

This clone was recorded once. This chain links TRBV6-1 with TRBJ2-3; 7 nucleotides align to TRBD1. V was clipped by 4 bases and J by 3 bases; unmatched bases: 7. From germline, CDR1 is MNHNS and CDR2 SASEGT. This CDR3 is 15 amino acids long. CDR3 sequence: CASSGTGFWTDTQYF. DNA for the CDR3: TGTGCCAGCAGTGGGACAGGTTTTTGGACAGATACGCAGTATTTT.

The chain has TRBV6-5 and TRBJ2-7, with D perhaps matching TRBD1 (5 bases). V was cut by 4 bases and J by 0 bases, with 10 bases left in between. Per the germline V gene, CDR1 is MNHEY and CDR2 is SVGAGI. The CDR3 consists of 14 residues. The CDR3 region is CASSWTLSSYEQYF. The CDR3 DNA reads TGTGCCAGCAGTTGGACACTGAGCTCCTACGAGCAGTACTTC.

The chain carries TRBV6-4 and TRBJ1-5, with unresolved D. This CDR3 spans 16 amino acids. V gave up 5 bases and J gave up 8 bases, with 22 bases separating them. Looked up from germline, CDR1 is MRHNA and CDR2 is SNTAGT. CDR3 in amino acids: CASSPQLVVTGKPQHF. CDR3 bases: TGTGCCAGCAGTCCCCAATTGGTGGTGACGGGGAAGCCCCAGCATTTT.

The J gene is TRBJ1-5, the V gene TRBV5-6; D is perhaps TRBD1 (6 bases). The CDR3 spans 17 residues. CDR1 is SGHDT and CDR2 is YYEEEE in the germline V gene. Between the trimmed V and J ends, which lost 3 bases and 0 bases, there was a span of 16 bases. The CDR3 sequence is CASSSRQVVDSNQPQHF. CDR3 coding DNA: TGTGCCAGCAGCTCCAGACAGGTCGTCGATAGCAATCAGCCCCAGCATTTT.

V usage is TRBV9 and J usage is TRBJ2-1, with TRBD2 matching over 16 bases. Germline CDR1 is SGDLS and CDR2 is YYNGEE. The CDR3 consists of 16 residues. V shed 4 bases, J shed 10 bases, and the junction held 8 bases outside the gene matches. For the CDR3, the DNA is TGTGCCAGCAGCCCTGGGACTAGCGGGAGGGCCAACGAGCAGTTCTTC. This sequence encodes CASSPGTSGRANEQFF.

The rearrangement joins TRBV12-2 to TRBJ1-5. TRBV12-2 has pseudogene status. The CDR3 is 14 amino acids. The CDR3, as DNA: TGTGCAAAAGGGGGGCAGAACTACAATCAGCCCCAGCATTTT. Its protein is CAKGGQNYNQPQHF.

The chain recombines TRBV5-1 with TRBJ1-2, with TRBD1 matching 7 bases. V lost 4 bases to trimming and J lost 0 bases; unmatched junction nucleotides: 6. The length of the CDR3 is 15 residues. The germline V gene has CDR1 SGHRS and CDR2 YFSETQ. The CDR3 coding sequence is TGCGCCAGCAGCGGCGGGACAGAAGCTAACTATGGCTACACCTTC. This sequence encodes CASSGGTEANYGYTF.